These 20 T cell receptor beta chains came from one sample sequenced in a study of shared clonotypes between healthy human individuals. Using immunoSEQ multiplex PCR, the repertoire was profiled, and TCRdb retains in-frame clones only, with some absent. There are 850,000 to 1,200,000 clones in the sample; 70% to 80% occur only once, and about 1.5% lies in the top ten. Sequencing was carried out using memory CD4+ T cells sorted from blood. As for subset: CD45RA-negative fraction. These receptors were obtained from a man between 18 and 35 years old in good health.

V gene TRBV7-9 combines with J gene TRBJ2-7; no clear D gene. The CDR3 length is 14 residues. CDR1 is SEHNR and CDR2 is FQNEAQ in the germline V gene (reference sequence). The ends were cut back, 3 bases at V and 5 bases at J, with 14 bases in the middle. The CDR3 region has the DNA TGTGCCAGCAGCTTTACGACGGTGTCCGACGAGCAGTACTTC. It yields the protein CASSFTTVSDEQYF.

The chain couples TRBV28 to TRBJ2-5; 10 bases agree with TRBD2. V shed 5 bases, J shed 2 bases, and the junction held 5 bases outside the gene matches. This CDR3 is 15 amino acids long. In germline, CDR1 is MDHEN, CDR2 SYDVKM. CDR3 residues: CASSKLAGVQETQYF. The CDR3 DNA reads TGTGCCAGCAGTAAGCTAGCGGGGGTACAAGAGACCCAGTACTTC.

The V and J genes are TRBV2 and TRBJ2-1; TRBD1 matches 8 bases. Germline lookup yields CDR1 SNHLY and CDR2 FYNNEI. V trimming: 6 bases; J trimming: 13 bases; junction bases outside the gene matches: 8. This CDR3 spans 12 amino acids. The CDR3 here is CASRTDRGDQFF. CDR3 bases: TGTGCCAGCAGGACAGACAGGGGTGATCAGTTCTTC. The full variable domain, with the rest looked up from reference TRBV2 and TRBJ2-1, is EPEVTQTPSHQVTQMGQEVILRCVPISNHLYFYWYRQILGQKVEFLVSFYNNEISEKSEIFDDQFSVERPDGSNFTLKIRSTKLEDSAMYFCASRTDRGDQFFGPGTRLTVL.

The chain recombines TRBV11-3 with TRBJ2-1; possibly TRBD1 or TRBD2 for D (6 bases each). This CDR3 is built from 14 residues. Germline V gene data show CDR1 as SGHNT and CDR2 as YENEEA. The V gene lost 2 bases and the J gene lost 10 bases, with 15 bases spanning the gap. The CDR3 here is CASSLSGVGGEQFF. The CDR3 DNA is TGTGCCAGCAGCTTATCGGGCGTAGGGGGGGAGCAGTTCTTC.

This chain joins TRBV10-3 and TRBJ1-4, with D unclear. V lost 8 bases, J lost 3 bases, and 10 bases lay in between. This CDR3 spans 13 amino acids. CDR1 is ENHRY and CDR2 is SYGVKD in the germline V gene. CDR3 nucleotide sequence: TGTGCCATCGGCCGGGAAGCTAATGAAAAACTGTTTTTT. As protein: CAIGREANEKLFF.

The chain joins TRBV25-1 to TRBJ1-5; a weak D match, TRBD1 (5 bases). The germline V and J ends were trimmed by 8 bases and 7 bases, with 18 bases remaining between them. Per the germline V gene, CDR1 is MGHDK and CDR2 is SYGVNS. The CDR3 runs 14 residues. The CDR3 DNA reads TGTGCCAGCCCCCTAGGTGGGGGGGGGCAGCCCCAGCATTTT. It translates to CASPLGGGGQPQHF.

The chain links TRBV7-3 to TRBJ1-6, with D unresolved. Germline V gene sequence: CDR1 SGHTA, CDR2 FQGTGA. CDR3 length equals 13 residues. With 2 bases removed from V and 10 bases from J, the gap between germline ends came to 9 bases. CDR3 amino acids: CASSLEPESPLHF. The CDR3 DNA follows: TGTGCCAGCAGCTTAGAACCAGAATCACCCCTCCACTTT.

This chain links TRBV7-2 with TRBJ1-4; 7 bases align to TRBD1. The germline gives CDR1 SGHTA, CDR2 FQGNSA. The CDR3 is 15 amino acids. V lost 2 bases, J lost 5 bases, and 5 bases stayed unmatched. CDR3 region: CASSLRGQGNEKLFF. For the CDR3, the DNA is TGTGCCAGCAGCTTAAGGGGGCAGGGAAATGAAAAACTGTTTTTT. Full variable domain (rest looked up from reference TRBV7-2 and TRBJ1-4): GAGVSQSPSNKVTEKGKDVELRCDPISGHTALYWYRQSLGQGLEFLIYFQGNSAPDKSGLPSDRFSAERTGGSVSTLTIQRTQQEDSAVYLCASSLRGQGNEKLFFGSGTQLSVL.

This clone has a handful of counts. This chain joins TRBV5-4 and TRBJ2-7; no clear D gene. Trimming removed 5 bases from V and 5 bases from J, with 17 bases in between. The CDR3 loop spans 14 amino acids. Germline lookup yields CDR1 SGHNT and CDR2 YYREEE (reference sequence). The CDR3 region is CASSPTGWSNEQYF. Written as DNA, the CDR3 is TGTGCCAGCAGTCCAACCGGGTGGTCCAACGAGCAGTACTTC.

The chain has TRBV5-1 and TRBJ1-2; a possible D gene is TRBD1 (6 bases). CDR1 SGHRS and CDR2 YFSETQ come from the germline V gene. V lost 4 bases, J lost 0 bases, and 13 bases lay in between. The CDR3 is 15 residues long. The DNA for the CDR3 is TGCGCCAGCAGCCCGGGGGGCATAGCTAACTATGGCTACACCTTC. Protein product: CASSPGGIANYGYTF.

On this clone itself: In the same sample, other DNA sequences code for this CDR3. The rearrangement joins TRBV7-2 to TRBJ1-5; TRBD1 aligns across 8 bases. V trimming: 4 bases; J trimming: 7 bases; junction bases outside the gene matches: 3. This CDR3 has 13 residues. Looked up from germline, CDR1 is SGHTA and CDR2 is FQGNSA. The DNA for the CDR3 is TGTGCCAGCAGCTACAGGGGGGGACAGCCCCAGCATTTT. Amino acids: CASSYRGGQPQHF.

The chain couples TRBV30 to TRBJ1-6, with no clear D. The CDR3 runs to 16 residues. Trimming removed 2 bases from V and 4 bases from J, with 15 bases in between. Per the germline V gene, CDR1 is GTSNPN and CDR2 is SVGIG (reference sequence). The CDR3 reads CAWSPKVAGYNSPLHF. In DNA, the CDR3 is TGTGCCTGGAGTCCGAAGGTGGCCGGATATAATTCACCCCTCCACTTT. The entire variable domain, with the rest obtained from reference TRBV30 and TRBJ1-6, is as follows: SQTIHQWPATLVQPVGSPLSLECTVEGTSNPNLYWYRQAAGRGLQLLFYSVGIGQISSEVPQNLSASRPQDRQFILSSKKLLLSDSGFYLCAWSPKVAGYNSPLHFGNGTRLTVT.

Only one count was recorded for this clone. V and J are TRBV2 and TRBJ2-2; TRBD1 might be the D (6 bases). The ends were cut back, 3 bases at V and 2 bases at J, with 10 bases in the middle. The CDR3 contains 15 residues. The germline V gene has CDR1 SNHLY and CDR2 FYNNEI. CDR3 protein: CASSEVGANTGELFF. CDR3 sequence (DNA): TGTGCCAGCAGTGAGGTGGGGGCCAACACCGGGGAGCTGTTTTTT.

The genes are TRBV11-2 and TRBJ2-5; D ambiguous. The CDR3 has 13 residues. CDR1 SGHAT and CDR2 FQNNGV come from the germline V gene. Between the trimmed V and J ends, which lost 7 bases and 5 bases, there was a span of 14 bases. The CDR3 reads CASTPFRLETQYF. The DNA for the CDR3 is TGTGCCAGCACCCCGTTTCGACTGGAGACCCAGTACTTC.

On this clone: This sample also contains other DNA sequences that code for the same CDR3. The chain joins TRBV18 to TRBJ2-7, with D perhaps TRBD1 (5 bases). The ends were cut back, 3 bases at V and 2 bases at J, with 8 bases in the middle. The CDR3 contains 13 residues. The germline gives CDR1 KGHSH, CDR2 LQKENI. CDR3 coding DNA: TGTGCCAGCTCACCCCCGACAGCCTACGAGCAGTACTTC. Translated, it gives CASSPPTAYEQYF.

The chain joins TRBV4-1 to TRBJ1-1; TRBD1 agrees at 10 bases. Trimming at V came to 2 bases and at J to 4 bases, leaving 1 base not matched to a gene. Germline CDR1 and CDR2: MGHRA and YSYEKL. The CDR3 contains 14 residues. Written as DNA, the CDR3 is TGCGCCAGCAGCCAAAGACAGGGGGCCACTGAAGCTTTCTTT. Its protein product is CASSQRQGATEAFF.

The J gene is TRBJ1-1, the V gene TRBV21-1. TRBV21-1 is shown as a pseudogene. The CDR3 length is 16 residues. The CDR3 nucleotides are TGTGCCAGCAGCCGGACTGGGGACCTCACGAACACTGAAGCTTTCTTT. It yields the protein CASSRTGDLTNTEAFF.

This clone has only a few counts. This chain uses TRBV6-5 with TRBJ2-7; 15 positions agree with TRBD2. J was trimmed by 7 bases and V by 2 bases; bases with no gene match: 0. Germline-derived CDR1 and CDR2 are MNHEY and SVGAGI. The CDR3 spans 14 residues. CDR3 region: CASSYGTSGGEQYF. The CDR3 nucleotides read TGTGCCAGCAGTTACGGGACTAGCGGGGGGGAGCAGTACTTC.

V gene TRBV12-5 combines with J gene TRBJ1-3; D is undetermined. Germline V gives CDR1 LGHNT, CDR2 FRNRAP. The CDR3 is made up of 14 amino acids. V dropped 0 bases and J dropped 2 bases, with 5 bases sitting between them. CDR3 protein: CASGLVQTGNTIYF. In DNA form, the CDR3 reads TGTGCTAGTGGTTTGGTACAAACTGGAAACACCATATATTTT.

This sequence joins TRBV12-5 and TRBJ2-3, with D unresolved. The germline V gene has CDR1 LGHNT and CDR2 FRNRAP. V was pared by 3 bases and J by 5 bases, with 12 bases between. This CDR3 is built from 14 residues. CDR3 sequence reads: CASGFWSTRDTQYF. The CDR3 DNA sequence: TGTGCTAGTGGTTTTTGGTCGACGCGAGATACGCAGTATTTT.